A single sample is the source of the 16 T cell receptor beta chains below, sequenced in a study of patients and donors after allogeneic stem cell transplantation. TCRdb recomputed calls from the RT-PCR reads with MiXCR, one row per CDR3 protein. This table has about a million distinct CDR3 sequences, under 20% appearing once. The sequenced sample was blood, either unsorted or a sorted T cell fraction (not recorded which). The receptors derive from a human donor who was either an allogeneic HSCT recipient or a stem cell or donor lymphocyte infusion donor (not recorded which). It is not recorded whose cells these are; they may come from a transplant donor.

As DNA, the CDR3 is TGTGCCAGCAGCCCAGCACTAGCGGGGGGGCAAGAGACCCAGTACTTC. It translates to CASSPALAGGQETQYF. V usage is TRBV9 and J usage is TRBJ2-5; 13 bases align to TRBD2. This CDR3 region has 16 residues. Germline CDR1 SGDLS, CDR2 YYNGEE. Trimming cost V 4 bases and J 2 bases; bases outside gene matches: 5.

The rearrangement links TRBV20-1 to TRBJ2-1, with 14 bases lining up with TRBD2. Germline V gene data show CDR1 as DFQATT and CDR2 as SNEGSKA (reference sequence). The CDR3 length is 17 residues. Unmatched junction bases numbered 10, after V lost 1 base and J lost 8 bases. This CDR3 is CSARGGGTSGGGDEQFF. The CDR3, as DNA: TGCAGTGCTAGAGGAGGCGGGACTAGCGGGGGAGGAGATGAGCAGTTCTTC.

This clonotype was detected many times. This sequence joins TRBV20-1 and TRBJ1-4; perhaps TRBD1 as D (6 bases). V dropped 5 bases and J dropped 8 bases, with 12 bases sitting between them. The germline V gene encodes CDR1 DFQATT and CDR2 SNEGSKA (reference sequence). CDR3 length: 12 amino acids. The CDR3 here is CSARQDSEKLFF. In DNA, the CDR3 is TGCAGTGCTCGACAGGATTCCGAAAAACTGTTTTTT.

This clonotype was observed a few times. This chain's CDR3 is CASSLLGRNTQYF. In nucleotides, the CDR3 is TGTGCCAGCAGTTTACTCGGGCGGAATACGCAGTATTTT. The chain joins TRBV12-3 or TRBV12-4 to TRBJ2-3, with D unresolved. Trimming removed 2 bases at V and 7 bases at J, with 10 bases between. This CDR3 has 13 amino acids.

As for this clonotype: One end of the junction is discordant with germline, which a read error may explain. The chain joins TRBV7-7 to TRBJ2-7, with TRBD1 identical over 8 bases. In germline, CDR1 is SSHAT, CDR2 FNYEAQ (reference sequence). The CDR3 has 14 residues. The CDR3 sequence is CASSAGTGIDEQYF. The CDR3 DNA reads TGTGCTAGCAGCGCAGGGACAGGAATCGACGAGCAGTACTTC.

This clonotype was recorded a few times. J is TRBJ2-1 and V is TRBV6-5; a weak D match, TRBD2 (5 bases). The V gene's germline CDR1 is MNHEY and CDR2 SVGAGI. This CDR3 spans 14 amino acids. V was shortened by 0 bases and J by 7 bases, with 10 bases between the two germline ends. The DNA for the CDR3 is TGTGCCAGCAGTTACTCGAGGGTCTTGAATGAGCAGTTCTTC. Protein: CASSYSRVLNEQFF.

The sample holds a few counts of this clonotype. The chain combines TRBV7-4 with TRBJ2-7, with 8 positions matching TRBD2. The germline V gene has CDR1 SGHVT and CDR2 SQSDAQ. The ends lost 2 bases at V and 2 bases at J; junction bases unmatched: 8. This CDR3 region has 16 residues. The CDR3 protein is CASSLLGLAGAYEQYF. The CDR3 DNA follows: TGTGCCAGCAGCTTACTCGGACTAGCAGGTGCCTACGAGCAGTACTTC.

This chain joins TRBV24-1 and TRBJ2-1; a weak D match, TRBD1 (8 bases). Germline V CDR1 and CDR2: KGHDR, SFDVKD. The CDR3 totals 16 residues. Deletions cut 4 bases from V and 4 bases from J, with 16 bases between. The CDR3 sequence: CATSDPTGGLYNEQFF. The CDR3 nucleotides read TGTGCCACCAGTGACCCTACAGGGGGACTATACAATGAGCAGTTCTTC.

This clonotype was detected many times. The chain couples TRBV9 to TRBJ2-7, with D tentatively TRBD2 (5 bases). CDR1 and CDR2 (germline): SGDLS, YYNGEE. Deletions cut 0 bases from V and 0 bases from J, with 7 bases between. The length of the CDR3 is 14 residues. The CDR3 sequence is CASSVEDYSYEQYF. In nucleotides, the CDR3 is TGTGCCAGCAGCGTAGAAGACTACTCCTACGAGCAGTACTTC.

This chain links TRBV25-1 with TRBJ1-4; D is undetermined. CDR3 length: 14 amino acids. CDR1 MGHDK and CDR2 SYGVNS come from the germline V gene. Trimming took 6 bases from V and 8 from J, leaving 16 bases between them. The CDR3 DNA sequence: TGTGCCAGCAGCAGAGCGGCCCCCGGGGAAAAACTGTTTTTT. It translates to CASSRAAPGEKLFF.

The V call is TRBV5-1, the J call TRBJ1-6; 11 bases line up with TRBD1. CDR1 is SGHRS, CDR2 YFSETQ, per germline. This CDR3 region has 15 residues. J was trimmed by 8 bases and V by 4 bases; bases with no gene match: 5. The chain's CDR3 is CASSPRTGGDSPLHF. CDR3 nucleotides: TGCGCCAGCAGCCCCCGGACAGGGGGCGATTCACCCCTCCACTTT.

CDR3 in amino acids: CASIGSPGYNEQFF. The CDR3 region has the DNA TGTGCCAGCATTGGCTCCCCAGGGTACAATGAGCAGTTCTTC. This sequence joins TRBV6-1 and TRBJ2-1, with a weak D call TRBD1 (5 bases). The CDR3 spans 14 residues. The germline V gene encodes CDR1 MNHNS and CDR2 SASEGT. Trimming left V 7 bases short and J 4 bases short, with 14 bases between.

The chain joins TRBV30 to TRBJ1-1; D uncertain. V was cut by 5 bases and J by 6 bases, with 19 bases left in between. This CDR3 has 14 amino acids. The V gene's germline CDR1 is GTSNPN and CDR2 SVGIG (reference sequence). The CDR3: CAWFTGRARAEAFF. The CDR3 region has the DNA TGTGCCTGGTTCACCGGACGGGCGCGGGCTGAAGCTTTCTTT.

The CDR3 coding sequence is TGCAGCGTTGAAATGGGCTCAGTCTATGGCTACACCTTC. Translated, it gives CSVEMGSVYGYTF. The chain uses TRBV29-1 and TRBJ1-2; D gene uncertain. CDR1 and CDR2 from the germline V gene are SQVTM and ANQGSEA. Trimming removed 2 bases at V and 4 bases at J, with 11 bases between. CDR3 length equals 13 residues. The variable domain in full, with the rest retrieved from reference TRBV29-1 and TRBJ1-2, is SAVISQKPSRDICQRGTSLTIQCQVDSQVTMMFWYRQQPGQSLTLIATANQGSEATYESGFVIDKFPISRPNLTFSTLTVSNMSPEDSSIYLCSVEMGSVYGYTFGSGTRLTVV.

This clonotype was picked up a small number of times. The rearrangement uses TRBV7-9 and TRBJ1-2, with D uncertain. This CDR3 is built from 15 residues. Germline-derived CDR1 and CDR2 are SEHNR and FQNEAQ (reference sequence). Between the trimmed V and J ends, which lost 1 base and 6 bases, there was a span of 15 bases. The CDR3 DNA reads TGTGCCAGCAGCTTAGGGGATAGAATGTCCAATGGCTACACCTTC. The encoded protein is CASSLGDRMSNGYTF.

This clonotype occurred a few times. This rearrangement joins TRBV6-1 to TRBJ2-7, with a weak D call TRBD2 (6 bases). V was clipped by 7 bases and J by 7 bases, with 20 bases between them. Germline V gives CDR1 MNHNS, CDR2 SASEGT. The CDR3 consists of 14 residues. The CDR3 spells CASKQDYVGKEQYF. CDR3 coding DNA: TGTGCCAGCAAGCAGGACTACGTGGGGAAAGAGCAGTACTTC.